The entry that follows covers one T cell receptor beta chain sequence. TCRdb keeps only in-frame clones here, not all; method: immunoSEQ multiplex PCR. The sample includes 5,000 or so clones, roughly nine tenths seen only once; the top ten take 2% to 3%. The V gene lost 6 bases and the J gene lost 0 bases, with 8 bases spanning the gap. The CDR3 is 13 amino acids. Germline V CDR1 and CDR2: LNHDA, SQIVND (reference sequence). PRAID featured prominent immunodeficiency. The source of the sample is a study of stem cell transplantation in POMP-related autoinflammatory disease. Study in general: Hypothesis: faulty thymoproteasomes impair CD8+ T-cell selection, skewing TRB repertoires. CD8+ T cells were low and CD4+ cells naive-skewed before transplant. DNA chimerism showed 100% graft donor engraftment of neutrophils and platelets through one year.

V gene TRBV19 combines with J gene TRBJ1-1; no clear D. The source material was CD8+ T cells from PBMCs, sampled after stem cell transplantation. This sequence originates from a human patient with POMP-related autoinflammation and immune dysregulation (PRAID). Some T cells here may be from the graft donor. The CDR3 loop is CASSTAMNTEAFF. In nucleotides, the CDR3 is TGTGCCAGTAGCACAGCAATGAACACTGAAGCTTTCTTT.